Listed below are T cell receptor beta chains from one sample, sequenced in a study of blood T cell repertoires in COVID-19. The method was immunoSEQ multiplex PCR; TCRdb's version includes in-frame clones alone and lacks a portion of them. The sample shows some 490,000 clones, around nine tenths of them seen only once. Sequencing used PBMCs or T cells enriched from blood (not recorded which). The receptor source for this set is an older woman who had recovered from COVID-19. Each CDR3 is given with its conserved first and last residue. Fields, in order: CDR3 length, J gene, V gene, D gene, clone size, CDR3 DNA, CDR3 protein. A D gene is named only where the DNA matches it firmly. Size values are once, few and many counts, or a class for expanded clones, and some rows have none.

len: 12
j_gene: TRBJ2-2
v_gene: TRBV6-4
d_gene: NA
abundance: NA
CDR3nt: TGTGCCAGCAGTAAGGGGGCCGGGGAGCTGTTTTTT
CDR3aa: CASSKGAGELFF

len: 16
j_gene: TRBJ2-7
v_gene: TRBV7-8
d_gene: NA
abundance: NA
CDR3nt: TGTGCCAGCAGCTCCTCTCCCGCCCTGAACTTCTACGAGCAGTACTTC
CDR3aa: CASSSSPALNFYEQYF

len: 16
j_gene: TRBJ1-5
v_gene: TRBV18
d_gene: NA
abundance: NA
CDR3nt: TGTGCCAGCTCCTGGGCAACGGACACACGGAATCAGCCCCAGCATTTT
CDR3aa: CASSWATDTRNQPQHF

len: 15
j_gene: TRBJ2-7
v_gene: TRBV7-6
d_gene: TRBD1
abundance: NA
CDR3nt: TGTGCCAGCAGCAGGGGACAGGGCCCGTCCTACGAGCAGTACTTC
CDR3aa: CASSRGQGPSYEQYF

len: 10
j_gene: TRBJ2-4
v_gene: TRBV2
d_gene: NA
abundance: once
CDR3nt: TGTGCCAGCAGTGAGGGGACTTGGTACTTC
CDR3aa: CASSEGTWYF

len: 14
j_gene: TRBJ1-3
v_gene: TRBV19
d_gene: NA
abundance: NA
CDR3nt: TGTGCCAGTAGGTACAGGGCCTCTGGAAACACCATATATTTT
CDR3aa: CASRYRASGNTIYF

len: 16
j_gene: TRBJ2-3
v_gene: TRBV27
d_gene: NA
abundance: NA
CDR3nt: TGTGCCAGCAGTTCTCTGGGCGATCGGAACACAGATACGCAGTATTTT
CDR3aa: CASSSLGDRNTDTQYF

len: 12
j_gene: TRBJ2-1
v_gene: TRBV30
d_gene: TRBD2
abundance: NA
CDR3nt: TGTGCCTGGACGGCGGGGGGGCGTGAGCAGTTCTTC
CDR3aa: CAWTAGGREQFF

len: 15
j_gene: TRBJ2-3
v_gene: TRBV5-1
d_gene: NA
abundance: once
CDR3nt: TGCGCCAGCAGCTTGGGACTAAGCCGCACAGATACGCAGTATTTT
CDR3aa: CASSLGLSRTDTQYF

len: 17
j_gene: TRBJ1-1
v_gene: TRBV10-3
d_gene: TRBD1
abundance: NA
CDR3nt: TGTGCCATCAGTGATTGGACAGGGGAATTTAGGAACACTGAAGCTTTCTTT
CDR3aa: CAISDWTGEFRNTEAFF

len: 15
j_gene: TRBJ2-6
v_gene: TRBV6-6
d_gene: NA
abundance: NA
CDR3nt: TGTGCCAGCATCATGGCTCCGTCTGGGGCCAACGTCCTGACTTTC
CDR3aa: CASIMAPSGANVLTF

len: 17
j_gene: TRBJ2-3
v_gene: TRBV5-1
d_gene: TRBD2
abundance: NA
CDR3nt: TGCGCCAGCAGCTTGGATCTAGCGGGGGTATTCACAGATACGCAGTATTTT
CDR3aa: CASSLDLAGVFTDTQYF

len: 13
j_gene: TRBJ1-4
v_gene: TRBV25-1
d_gene: TRBD1
abundance: NA
CDR3nt: TGTGCCAGCACACAGGGGATTAATGAAAAACTGTTTTTT
CDR3aa: CASTQGINEKLFF

len: 13
j_gene: TRBJ2-2
v_gene: TRBV6-5
d_gene: NA
abundance: NA
CDR3nt: TGTGCCAGCAGTTACTCCCGTTCCGGGGAGCTGTTTTTT
CDR3aa: CASSYSRSGELFF

len: 17
j_gene: TRBJ1-3
v_gene: TRBV7-8
d_gene: NA
abundance: NA
CDR3nt: TGTGCCAGCAGCCCGGCGGGACGCCTTGTCTCTGGAAACACCATATATTTT
CDR3aa: CASSPAGRLVSGNTIYF

len: 15
j_gene: TRBJ2-2
v_gene: TRBV6-4
d_gene: TRBD1
abundance: NA
CDR3nt: TGTGCCAGCAGTGCAGGGGGCGCGGCCACCGGGGAGCTGTTTTTT
CDR3aa: CASSAGGAATGELFF